The 19 T cell receptor beta chains below come from one sample, sequenced in a study of tumor-infiltrating lymphocytes in oesophageal squamous cell carcinoma. TCRdb re-called the PCR reads with MiXCR, one entry per CDR3 protein. The table shows about 3,800 distinct CDR3 sequences, with just under 20% occurring only once. Sequenced material: normal esophageal tissue next to the tumor. All receptors derive from a male donor with esophageal squamous cell carcinoma.

In its sample, this clonotype is medium-sized. The J gene is TRBJ1-1, the V gene TRBV7-6, with D unclear. The CDR3 has 14 amino acids. Germline V gene lookup returns CDR1 SGHVS and CDR2 FNYEAQ. V lost 0 bases and J lost 1, with 6 bases in between. The CDR3 DNA reads as TGTGCCAGCAGCTTAGCTACAGAGAACACTGAAGCTTTCTTT. Amino acids: CASSLATENTEAFF.

There are a few counts of this clonotype. This chain joins TRBV19 and TRBJ2-7; no clear D gene. V lost 1 base to trimming and J lost 6 bases, with 10 bases between them. Germline CDR1 LNHDA, CDR2 SQIVND (reference sequence). CDR3 length: 13 amino acids. CDR3 DNA: TGTGCCAGTAGTATAGGCGCCTATCGCGAGCAGTACTTC. The encoded protein is CASSIGAYREQYF.

This clonotype was counted a few times. The genes are TRBV7-9 and TRBJ1-1; 9 nucleotides line up with TRBD1. CDR1 SEHNR and CDR2 FQNEAQ come from the germline V gene (reference sequence). V shed 6 bases, J shed 5 bases, and the junction held 7 bases outside the gene matches. The CDR3 length is 14 residues. The CDR3 sequence is CASSKQGAGTEAFF. The CDR3 DNA reads as TGTGCCAGCAGTAAACAGGGGGCTGGGACTGAAGCTTTCTTT.

This chain joins TRBV5-1 and TRBJ1-1; D might be TRBD1 (6 bases). There are 14 residues in the CDR3. Germline V lookup: CDR1 SGHRS, CDR2 YFSETQ. Deletions cut 7 bases from V and 5 bases from J, with 18 bases between. This CDR3 is CASSHQGSQTEAFF. The CDR3 region has the DNA TGCGCCAGCTCGCACCAGGGGAGTCAAACTGAAGCTTTCTTT. Full variable domain (missing parts from reference TRBV5-1 and TRBJ1-1): KAGVTQTPRYLIKTRGQQVTLSCSPISGHRSVSWYQQTPGQGLQFLFEYFSETQRNKGNFPGRFSGRQFSNSRSEMNVSTLELGDSALYLCASSHQGSQTEAFFGQGTRLTVV.

The V gene is TRBV2, the J gene TRBJ1-1; D not certain. The germline CDR1 and CDR2 sequences are SNHLY and FYNNEI. The CDR3 loop spans 12 amino acids. Trimming removed 8 bases from V and 4 bases from J, with 11 bases in between. In DNA, the CDR3 is TGTGCCAGCGGGGAACAGTTCACTGAAGCTTTCTTT. Its protein product is CASGEQFTEAFF. Full variable domain (missing parts from reference TRBV2 and TRBJ1-1): EPEVTQTPSHQVTQMGQEVILRCVPISNHLYFYWYRQILGQKVEFLVSFYNNEISEKSEIFDDQFSVERPDGSNFTLKIRSTKLEDSAMYFCASGEQFTEAFFGQGTRLTVV.

Remarks on this clonotype: Because the CDR3 is missing its conserved closing phenylalanine or tryptophan, this is likely a read error. Because the CDR3's place on the DNA is in doubt, the DNA is left out and the CDR3 is given as listed by TCRdb. This rearrangement joins TRBV6-6 to TRBJ1-1; no DNA check was done on the table's D call, TRBD1. The CDR3 is made up of 19 amino acids, end residues included. Germline CDR1 is MNHNY and CDR2 is SVGAGI (reference sequence). CDR3 residues: CASSSLFSTGAIMATPSVR.

This clonotype was picked up many times. V is TRBV19 and J is TRBJ1-5; tentative D call: TRBD1 (5 bases). This CDR3 contains 13 residues. V lost 6 bases, J lost 5 bases, and 11 bases lay in between. Germline-derived CDR1 and CDR2 are LNHDA and SQIVND (reference sequence). CDR3 coding DNA: TGTGCCAGTAGGGCAGGGCAGCATCAGCCCCAGCATTTT. Encoded protein: CASRAGQHQPQHF. The full variable domain, in which reference TRBV19 and TRBJ1-5 provide the parts outside the CDR3, is DGGITQSPKYLFRKEGQNVTLSCEQNLNHDAMYWYRQDPGQGLRLIYYSQIVNDFQKGDIAEGYSVSREKKESFPLTVTSAQKNPTAFYLCASRAGQHQPQHFGDGTRLSIL.

The table lists this clonotype with a few counts. The chain combines TRBV9 with TRBJ2-3; D remains ambiguous. The CDR3 has 15 amino acids. V dropped 0 bases and J dropped 3 bases, with 11 bases sitting between them. CDR1 is SGDLS and CDR2 is YYNGEE in the germline V gene. CDR3 loop: CASSVVGIGTDTQYF. CDR3 bases: TGTGCCAGCAGCGTAGTGGGGATTGGTACAGATACGCAGTATTTT.

Remarks on this clonotype: Given the absence of the conserved phenylalanine or tryptophan at the CDR3 end, a read error is likely. The DNA is omitted, as the CDR3 cannot be located on it reliably, and the CDR3 follows TCRdb's listing. The chain carries TRBV12-3 or TRBV12-4 and TRBJ2-7; TRBD1 was called by the table and not checked on the DNA. The CDR3 spans 19 residues, counting both ends. CDR3 residues: CASSLSKRGEINYGYTFGS.

With respect to this clonotype: Likely a read error: the CDR3 ends without its conserved phenylalanine or tryptophan. Because the CDR3's place on the DNA is in doubt, the DNA is left out and the CDR3 is given as listed by TCRdb. This chain uses TRBV12-3 or TRBV12-4 with TRBJ2-6; the listed D gene, TRBD2, was not tested against the DNA. Both ends counted, the CDR3 spans 8 residues. CDR3 amino acids: CASSETSG.

Many counts were recorded for this clonotype. J is TRBJ2-5 and V is TRBV2; possibly TRBD1 or TRBD2 for D (5 bases each). The CDR3 is made up of 13 amino acids. V dropped 4 bases and J dropped 5 bases, with 11 bases sitting between them. The germline V gene encodes CDR1 SNHLY and CDR2 FYNNEI. The DNA for the CDR3 is TGTGCCAGCAGTGTGTCCGAGGGGGAGACCCAGTACTTC. Translating gives CASSVSEGETQYF. The full variable domain, rest sourced from reference TRBV2 and TRBJ2-5, is EPEVTQTPSHQVTQMGQEVILRCVPISNHLYFYWYRQILGQKVEFLVSFYNNEISEKSEIFDDQFSVERPDGSNFTLKIRSTKLEDSAMYFCASSVSEGETQYFGPGTRLLVL.

This clonotype ranks as large. The chain has TRBV7-2 and TRBJ2-1; TRBD1 matches at 8 bases. The CDR3 contains 13 residues. Looked up from germline, CDR1 is SGHTA and CDR2 is FQGNSA. V was pared by 5 bases and J by 9 bases, with 6 bases of the junction left unmatched. The CDR3 DNA reads as TGTGCCAGCAGCACAGGACAGGGCGTTGAGCAGTTCTTC. Residues: CASSTGQGVEQFF.

This clonotype was picked up many times. This rearrangement joins TRBV19 to TRBJ2-5; 9 bases line up with TRBD1. V dropped 4 bases and J dropped 4; count of bases not matched to a gene: 4. The CDR3 runs 14 residues. Germline CDR1 LNHDA, CDR2 SQIVND (reference sequence). The chain's CDR3 is CASSTDRGGETQYF. The CDR3 nucleotides read TGTGCCAGTAGTACGGACAGGGGCGGAGAGACCCAGTACTTC. The full variable domain, completed using reference TRBV19 and TRBJ2-5, is DGGITQSPKYLFRKEGQNVTLSCEQNLNHDAMYWYRQDPGQGLRLIYYSQIVNDFQKGDIAEGYSVSREKKESFPLTVTSAQKNPTAFYLCASSTDRGGETQYFGPGTRLLVL.

Concerning this clonotype: One base away lies a much larger clone, so this may be a sequencing read error. The rearrangement links TRBV6-1 to TRBJ2-5; D is uncertain. The germline V gene has CDR1 MNHNS and CDR2 SASEGT. CDR3 length: 11 amino acids. Deletions cut 4 bases from V and 11 bases from J, with 11 bases between. In nucleotides, the CDR3 is TGTGCCAGCAGTGCTCGCCGTGAGCAGTACTTC. Its translation is CASSARREQYF.

The sample holds many counts of this clonotype. J is TRBJ2-3 and V is TRBV5-6, with D perhaps TRBD2 (6 bases). There are 14 residues in the CDR3. CDR1 and CDR2 from the germline V gene are SGHDT and YYEEEE. V lost 2 bases, J lost 6 bases, and 13 bases lay in between. This CDR3 is CASSFGGDGDTQYF. The CDR3 nucleotides are TGTGCCAGCAGCTTTGGAGGGGACGGGGATACGCAGTATTTT.

To note about this clonotype: A much larger clone lies a single base off, so this may be a read error. The rearrangement joins TRBV6-8 to TRBJ2-3, with a weak D call TRBD1 (5 bases). The end of the DNA is better explained by TRBJ1-2, so the J call may be wrong. The CDR3 contains 15 residues. Germline V gene lookup returns CDR1 MNHGY and CDR2 SAAAGT. CDR3 bases: TGTGCCTGCAGTGGCGGGCAGGGAGCTAACTATGGCTACACCTTC. Translating gives CACSGGQGANYGYTF.

Turning to this clonotype: It is unclear where the CDR3 begins or ends on the DNA, so no DNA is shown, and the CDR3 is as TCRdb lists it. V and J are TRBV24-1 and TRBJ2-6; the table's D call, TRBD1, has no DNA check behind it. The CDR3 region is 18 residues in length, termini included. From germline, CDR1 is KGHDR and CDR2 SFDVKD. CDR3 in amino acids: CATSDLGAGGLLWLHLRF.

The chain combines TRBV19 with TRBJ1-1; TRBD1 matches 7 bases. Germline values: CDR1 LNHDA, CDR2 SQIVND (reference sequence). This CDR3 is built from 14 residues. V lost 3 bases to trimming and J lost 4 bases; unmatched junction nucleotides: 5. The CDR3 DNA follows: TGTGCCAGTAGTATGGGCAGGGGGGGCACTGAAGCTTTCTTT. Encoded protein: CASSMGRGGTEAFF.

This clonotype has a handful of counts. This sequence joins TRBV5-6 and TRBJ2-1, with 9 bases lining up with TRBD1. The J call is in doubt because the DNA end fits TRBJ2-7 better. Germline CDR1 SGHDT, CDR2 YYEEEE. This CDR3 spans 16 amino acids. The CDR3 reads CASSPAATGGSYEQYF. CDR3 nucleotides: TGTGCCAGCAGCCCCGCGGCGACAGGGGGAAGCTACGAGCAGTACTTC.